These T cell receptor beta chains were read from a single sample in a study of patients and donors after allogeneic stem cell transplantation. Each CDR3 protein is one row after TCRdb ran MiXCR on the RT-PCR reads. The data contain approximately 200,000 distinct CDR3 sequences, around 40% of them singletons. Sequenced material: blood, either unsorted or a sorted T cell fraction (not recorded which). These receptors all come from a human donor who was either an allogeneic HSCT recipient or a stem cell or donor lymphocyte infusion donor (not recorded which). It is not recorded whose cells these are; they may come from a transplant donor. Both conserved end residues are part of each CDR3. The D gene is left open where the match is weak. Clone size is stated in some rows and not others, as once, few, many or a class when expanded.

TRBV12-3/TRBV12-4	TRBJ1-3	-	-	CASTLGGTGNTIYF	TGTGCCAGCACCCTTGGAGGGACTGGAAACACCATATATTTT
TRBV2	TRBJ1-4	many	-	CASSGGKLFF	TGTGCCAGCAGTGGGGGAAAACTGTTTTTT
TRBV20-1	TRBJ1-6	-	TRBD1	CSASGTAPLYSPLHF	TGCAGTGCTAGCGGGACAGCTCCCTTGTATTCACCCCTCCACTTT
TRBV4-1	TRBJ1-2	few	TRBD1	CASSPQGAEGYTF	TGCGCCAGCAGCCCGCAGGGGGCGGAAGGCTACACCTTC
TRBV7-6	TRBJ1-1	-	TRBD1	CASSSGQGASEAFF	TGTGCCAGCAGCTCGGGACAGGGGGCGTCGGAAGCTTTCTTT
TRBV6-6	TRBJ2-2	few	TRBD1	CASSTWDRGRTGELFF	TGTGCCAGCAGTACATGGGACAGGGGGCGTACCGGGGAGCTGTTTTTT
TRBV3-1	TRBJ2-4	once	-	CASSQVDIQYF	TGTGCCAGCAGCCAAGTCGACATTCAGTACTTC
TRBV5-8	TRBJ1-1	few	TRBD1	CASSPGQHTEAFF	TGTGCCAGCAGCCCGGGACAGCACACTGAAGCTTTCTTT
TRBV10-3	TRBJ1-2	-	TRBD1	CAISESDPGTDNYGYTF	TGTGCCATCAGTGAGTCTGACCCCGGGACAGATAACTATGGCTACACCTTC
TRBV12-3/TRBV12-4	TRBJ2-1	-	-	CASSLTEQFF	TGTGCCAGCAGTTTGACGGAGCAGTTCTTC
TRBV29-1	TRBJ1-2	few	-	CSGVGQGGYTF	TGCAGCGGAGTGGGGCAGGGCGGCTACACCTTC
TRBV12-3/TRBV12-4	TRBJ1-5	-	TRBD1	CASSLRGQGVISNQPQHF	TGTGCCAGCAGTTTGCGAGGACAGGGAGTAATTAGCAATCAGCCCCAGCATTTT
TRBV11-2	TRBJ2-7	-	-	CASSAARQAPYEQYF	TGTGCCAGCAGCGCTGCTCGACAGGCCCCCTACGAGCAGTACTTC
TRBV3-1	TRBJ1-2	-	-	CASSRTANYGYTF	TGTGCCAGCAGCCGCACAGCCAACTATGGCTACACCTTC
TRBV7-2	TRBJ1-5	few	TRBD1	CAITQGASNQPQHF	TGTGCCATAACACAGGGGGCTAGCAATCAGCCCCAGCATTTT
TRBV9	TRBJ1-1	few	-	CASSVTAMNTEAFF	TGTGCCAGCAGCGTAACAGCCATGAACACTGAAGCTTTCTTT
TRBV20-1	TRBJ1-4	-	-	CSARGASPRVGGEKLFF	TGCAGTGCTAGAGGGGCCTCACCGAGGGTGGGAGGAGAAAAACTGTTTTTT
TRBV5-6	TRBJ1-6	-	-	CASSDRFTSSYNSPLHF	TGTGCCAGCAGCGACCGGTTTACGAGCTCCTATAATTCACCCCTCCACTTT
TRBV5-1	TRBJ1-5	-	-	CASSLETGRQPQHF	TGCGCCAGCAGCTTGGAAACAGGGAGGCAGCCCCAGCATTTT
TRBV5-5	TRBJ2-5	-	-	CASSLVTLQETQYF	TGTGCCAGCAGCTTGGTGACACTACAAGAGACCCAGTACTTC